These 15 T cell receptor beta chains came from one sample sequenced in a study of cytomegalovirus exposure and HLA in healthy donors. In the PCR, 60 Vbeta and 13 Jbeta primers were used. TCRdb's table, derived via immunoSEQ multiplex PCR, lists solely in-frame clones and lacks some. The table shows about 140,000 clones, with less than 80% occurring only once. What was sequenced was PBMCs. These receptors were collected from a man between 35 and 55 years old in good health and CMV-seropositive.

The chain is built from TRBV5-1 and TRBJ1-2; 8 bases are a match to TRBD1. The CDR3 is 16 amino acids. Germline loops: CDR1 SGHRS, CDR2 YFSETQ. Losses at the gene ends were 0 bases for V and 5 bases for J; bases not matched to a gene: 9. The CDR3 region is CASSLGQGQAGYGYTF. CDR3 DNA: TGCGCCAGCAGCTTGGGACAGGGACAGGCGGGGTATGGCTACACCTTC.

V and J are TRBV14 and TRBJ2-2; D gene unclear. Germline CDR1 SGHDN, CDR2 FVKESK. V lost 6 bases to trimming and J lost 2 bases, with 10 bases between them. The CDR3 is made up of 14 amino acids. The CDR3 loop reads CASRAISNTGELFF. The CDR3, as DNA: TGTGCCAGCAGAGCGATTTCTAACACCGGGGAGCTGTTTTTT.

The rearrangement links TRBV25-1 to TRBJ2-2, with 8 bases fitting TRBD1. There are 16 residues in the CDR3. The V gene end was trimmed by 3 bases and the J gene end by 6 bases; junction bases not matched to a gene: 9. Germline V gene sequence: CDR1 MGHDK, CDR2 SYGVNS. CDR3 sequence: CASSDKDRVWAGELFF. Here the CDR3 DNA reads TGTGCCAGCAGTGATAAGGACAGGGTATGGGCCGGGGAGCTGTTTTTT.

This clone was recorded a few times. V gene TRBV7-8 combines with J gene TRBJ2-1; 8 nucleotides line up with TRBD2. Trimming removed 5 bases from V and 10 bases from J; junction bases left unmatched: 13. The germline V gene has CDR1 SGHVS and CDR2 FQNEAQ. CDR3 length: 15 amino acids. CDR3 DNA: TGTGCCAGCAGCCCCTCCTACCGGGAGGGTCGGGAGCAGTTCTTC. Translated, it gives CASSPSYREGREQFF. Drawing the rest from reference TRBV7-8 and TRBJ2-1, the complete variable domain is GAGVSQSPRYKVAKRGQDVALRCDPISGHVSLFWYQQALGQGPEFLTYFQNEAQLDKSGLPSDRFFAERPEGSVSTLKIQRTQQEDSAVYLCASSPSYREGREQFFGPGTRLTVL.

This clone has only a few counts. This chain uses TRBV18 with TRBJ2-2; 7 nucleotides match TRBD1. CDR3 length: 14 amino acids. Germline values: CDR1 KGHSH, CDR2 LQKENI. The J segment lost 9 bases and the V segment lost 3 bases, leaving 7 bases of the junction unmatched. The DNA for the CDR3 is TGTGCCAGCTCACCTTCTAACAGGGGCCGGGAGCTGTTTTTT. Translating gives CASSPSNRGRELFF.

The V and J genes are TRBV7-8 and TRBJ1-4, with 10 bases matching TRBD1. The CDR3 contains 15 residues. Losses at the gene ends were 6 bases for V and 6 bases for J; bases not matched to a gene: 7. CDR1 is SGHVS, CDR2 FQNEAQ, per germline. The CDR3 DNA follows: TGTGCCAGCAGACTGACAGGGGGCGACGATGAAAAACTGTTTTTT. Its protein is CASRLTGGDDEKLFF.

The J gene is TRBJ1-2, the V gene TRBV12-5, with D tentatively TRBD1 (5 bases). This CDR3 region has 17 residues. The V gene lost 3 bases and the J gene lost 1 base, with 18 bases spanning the gap. The germline gives CDR1 LGHNT, CDR2 FRNRAP. The CDR3 loop reads CASGFGDRPNSNYGYTF. CDR3 DNA: TGTGCTAGTGGTTTTGGAGACAGACCGAATAGTAACTATGGCTACACCTTC.

This clone was seen a single time. The chain combines TRBV18 with TRBJ2-3; 8 nucleotides agree with TRBD2. The CDR3 covers 15 residues. V lost 3 bases, J lost 6 bases, and 8 bases stayed unmatched. CDR1 and CDR2 from the germline V gene are KGHSH and LQKENI. CDR3 DNA: TGTGCCAGCTCACCTATGGGTAGCGGGGATGATACGCAGTATTTT. Protein sequence: CASSPMGSGDDTQYF.

The chain recombines TRBV30 with TRBJ1-2; D is perhaps TRBD1 (5 bases). This CDR3 has 13 amino acids. The germline CDR1 and CDR2 sequences are GTSNPN and SVGIG (reference sequence). Trimming shortened V by 0 bases and J by 7 bases, and 12 bases separated the two germline ends. CDR3 nucleotides: TGTGCCTGGAGTGTCACAGGTGCACTTGGCTACACCTTC. Protein product: CAWSVTGALGYTF.

This clone was seen only once. The chain couples TRBV14 to TRBJ1-2; 7 positions match TRBD1. Trimming removed 1 base from V and 8 bases from J; junction bases left unmatched: 13. Germline CDR1 reads SGHDN; CDR2 reads FVKESK. There are 16 residues in the CDR3. CDR3 DNA: TGTGCCAGCAGCCAAGCCCTCGGAGGGGGCACTCCGGGCTACACCTTC. Its protein product is CASSQALGGGTPGYTF.

The chain couples TRBV5-6 to TRBJ2-1, with 9 bases that match TRBD2. Looked up from germline, CDR1 is SGHDT and CDR2 is YYEEEE. There are 17 residues in the CDR3. With V trimmed by 2 bases and J by 0 bases, 6 bases remained unmatched. The CDR3 region has the DNA TGTGCCAGCAGCTTATATGCGGGGGGGAACTCCTACAATGAGCAGTTCTTC. Translating gives CASSLYAGGNSYNEQFF.

The sample holds a few counts of this clone. The DNA of the CDR3 is TGTGCCAGCAGCCAAGATCGGAGGGGTCGCACAGATACGCAGTATTTT. Encoded protein: CASSQDRRGRTDTQYF. J is TRBJ2-3 and V is TRBV14; a possible D gene is TRBD2 (6 bases). Trimming cost V 0 bases and J 1 base, with 11 bases left between them. The germline gives CDR1 SGHDN, CDR2 FVKESK. The CDR3 totals 16 residues.

The rearrangement joins TRBV6-1 to TRBJ2-2; a possible D gene is TRBD2 (6 bases). CDR1 is MNHNS and CDR2 is SASEGT in the germline V gene. The V end lost 4 bases, the J end lost 7 bases, and 10 bases lay between the germline ends. This CDR3 spans 13 amino acids. CDR3 residues: CASSAWRDGELFF. The CDR3 region has the DNA TGTGCCAGCAGTGCATGGCGGGACGGGGAGCTGTTTTTT.

This rearrangement joins TRBV28 to TRBJ2-7, with D perhaps matching TRBD1 (6 bases). The V end lost 3 bases, the J end lost 4 bases, and 16 bases lay between the germline ends. The CDR3 runs to 15 residues. Germline CDR1 MDHEN, CDR2 SYDVKM. The DNA for the CDR3 is TGTGCCAGCAGTTTTGGGACACGAAGAAATTACGAGCAGTACTTC. Translation: CASSFGTRRNYEQYF.

This sequence joins TRBV2 and TRBJ1-5; TRBD1 matches 8 bases. The CDR3 consists of 14 residues. Germline V gene data show CDR1 as SNHLY and CDR2 as FYNNEI. V lost 8 bases and J lost 2; bases outside the gene matches: 5. CDR3 loop: CASQGAFGNQPQHF. The CDR3 coding sequence is TGTGCCAGCCAGGGGGCGTTTGGCAATCAGCCCCAGCATTTT.